Included here is one T cell receptor (beta chain) sequence, with context. The antigen is not known. The assay was carried out at the deep level. The assay was immunoSEQ multiplex PCR, and TCRdb's table has in-frame clones only and misses some. The sample contains some 500,000 clones, about 74% of which appear only once. This record comes from a study of shared clonotypes between healthy human individuals. Study donors comprised healthy, HIV-negative adults devoid of recent acute infection or vaccination. Caucasian adults living in Nashville, Tennessee, provided all samples. From germline, CDR1 is WSHSY and CDR2 SAAADI. The trim removed 4 bases at V and 4 bases at J, leaving 3 bases unmatched. This CDR3 is 14 amino acids long. Whole-study findings and limits: Since donors were few, the genetic and exposure-history diversity represented was limited.

The sample comprised PBMCs. The clonotype comes from a woman in her thirties or forties in good health. Some clones in this sample may be carry-over from other donors' samples. The genes are TRBV10-2 and TRBJ2-7; 11 bases fit TRBD1. In DNA, the CDR3 is TGCGCCAGCAGTGCGGGACAGGGGGTTTACGAGCAGTACTTC. Amino acids: CASSAGQGVYEQYF.